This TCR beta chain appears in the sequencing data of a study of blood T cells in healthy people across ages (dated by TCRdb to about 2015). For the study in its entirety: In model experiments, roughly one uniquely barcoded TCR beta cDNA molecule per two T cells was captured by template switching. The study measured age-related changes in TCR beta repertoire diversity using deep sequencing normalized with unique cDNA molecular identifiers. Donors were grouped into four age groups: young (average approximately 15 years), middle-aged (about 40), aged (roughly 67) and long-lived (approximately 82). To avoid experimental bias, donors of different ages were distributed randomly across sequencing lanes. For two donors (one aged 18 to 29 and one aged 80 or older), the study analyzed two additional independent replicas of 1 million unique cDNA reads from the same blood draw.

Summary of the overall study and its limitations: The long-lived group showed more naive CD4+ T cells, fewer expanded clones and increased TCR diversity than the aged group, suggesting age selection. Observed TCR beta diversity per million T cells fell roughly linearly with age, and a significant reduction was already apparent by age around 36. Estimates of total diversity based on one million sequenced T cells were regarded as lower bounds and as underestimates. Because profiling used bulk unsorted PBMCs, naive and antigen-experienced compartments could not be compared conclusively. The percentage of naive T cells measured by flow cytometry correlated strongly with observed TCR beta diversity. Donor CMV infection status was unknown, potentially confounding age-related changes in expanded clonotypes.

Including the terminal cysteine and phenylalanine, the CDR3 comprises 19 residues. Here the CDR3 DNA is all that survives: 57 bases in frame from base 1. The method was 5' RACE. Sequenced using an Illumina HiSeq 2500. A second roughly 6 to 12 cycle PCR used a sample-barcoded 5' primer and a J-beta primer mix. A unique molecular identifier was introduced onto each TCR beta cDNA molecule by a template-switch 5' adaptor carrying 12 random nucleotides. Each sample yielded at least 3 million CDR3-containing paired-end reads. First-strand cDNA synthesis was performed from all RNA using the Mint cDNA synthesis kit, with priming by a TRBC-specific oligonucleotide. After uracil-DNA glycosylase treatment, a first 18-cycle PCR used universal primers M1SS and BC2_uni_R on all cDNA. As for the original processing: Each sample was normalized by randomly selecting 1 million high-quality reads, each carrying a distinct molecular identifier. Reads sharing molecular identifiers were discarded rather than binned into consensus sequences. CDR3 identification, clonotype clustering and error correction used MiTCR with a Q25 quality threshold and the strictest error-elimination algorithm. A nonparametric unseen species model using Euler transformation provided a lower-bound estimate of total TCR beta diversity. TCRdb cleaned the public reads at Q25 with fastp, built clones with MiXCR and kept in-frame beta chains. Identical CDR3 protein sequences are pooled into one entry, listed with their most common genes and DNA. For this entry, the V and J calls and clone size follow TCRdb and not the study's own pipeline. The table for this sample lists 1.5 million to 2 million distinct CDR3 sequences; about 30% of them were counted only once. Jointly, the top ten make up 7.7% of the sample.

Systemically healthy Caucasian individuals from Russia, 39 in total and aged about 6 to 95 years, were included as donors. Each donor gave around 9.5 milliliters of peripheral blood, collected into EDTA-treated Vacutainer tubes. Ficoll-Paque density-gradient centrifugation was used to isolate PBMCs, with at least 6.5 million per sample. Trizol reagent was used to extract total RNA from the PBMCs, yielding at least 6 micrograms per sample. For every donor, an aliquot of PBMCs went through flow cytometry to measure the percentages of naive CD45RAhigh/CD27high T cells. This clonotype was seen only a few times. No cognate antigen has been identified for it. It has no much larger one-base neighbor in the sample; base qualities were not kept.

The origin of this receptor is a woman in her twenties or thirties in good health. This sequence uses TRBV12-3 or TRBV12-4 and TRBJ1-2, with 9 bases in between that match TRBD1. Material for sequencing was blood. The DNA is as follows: TGTGCTAGTTACTCATCCTTAGGGACAGGGAACTCCCTTAACTATGGCTACACCTTC. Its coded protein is CASYSSLGTGNSLNYGYTF.